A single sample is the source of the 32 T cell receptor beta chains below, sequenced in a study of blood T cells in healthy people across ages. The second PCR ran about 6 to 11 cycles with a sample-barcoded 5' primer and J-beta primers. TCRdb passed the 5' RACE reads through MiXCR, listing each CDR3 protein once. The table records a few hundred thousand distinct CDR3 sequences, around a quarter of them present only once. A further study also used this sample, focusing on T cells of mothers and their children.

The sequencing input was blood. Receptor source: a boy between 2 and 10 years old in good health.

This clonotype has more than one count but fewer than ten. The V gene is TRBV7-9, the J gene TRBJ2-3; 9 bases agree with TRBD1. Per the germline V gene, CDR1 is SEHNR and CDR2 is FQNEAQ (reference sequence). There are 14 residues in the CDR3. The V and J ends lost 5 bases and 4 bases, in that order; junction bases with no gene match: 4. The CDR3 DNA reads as TGTGCCAGCAGCCGGACAGGGGTTGCAGATACGCAGTATTTT. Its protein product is CASSRTGVADTQYF.

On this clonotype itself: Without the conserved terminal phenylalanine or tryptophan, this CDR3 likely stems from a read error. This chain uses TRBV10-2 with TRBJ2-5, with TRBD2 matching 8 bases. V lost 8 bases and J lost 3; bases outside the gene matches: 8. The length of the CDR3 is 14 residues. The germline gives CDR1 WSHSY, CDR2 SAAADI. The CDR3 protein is CASGGSGGKETQYL. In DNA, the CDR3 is TGCGCCAGCGGGGGGAGCGGGGGAAAAGAGACCCAGTACTTG.

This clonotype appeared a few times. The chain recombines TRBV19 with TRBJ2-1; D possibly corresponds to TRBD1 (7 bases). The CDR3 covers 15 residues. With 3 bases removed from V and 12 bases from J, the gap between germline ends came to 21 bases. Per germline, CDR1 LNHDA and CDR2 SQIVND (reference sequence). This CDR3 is CASSIEGQTKGGQFF. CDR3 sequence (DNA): TGTGCCAGTAGTATTGAGGGACAGACCAAGGGAGGGCAGTTCTTC.

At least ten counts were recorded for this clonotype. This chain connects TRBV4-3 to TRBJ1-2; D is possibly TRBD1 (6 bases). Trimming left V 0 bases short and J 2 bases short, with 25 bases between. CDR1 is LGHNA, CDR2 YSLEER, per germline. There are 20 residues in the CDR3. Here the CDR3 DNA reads TGCGCCAGCAGCCAAGATAAAGGGGGGGTGGACGCACTTAGAAACTATGGCTACACCTTC. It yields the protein CASSQDKGGVDALRNYGYTF.

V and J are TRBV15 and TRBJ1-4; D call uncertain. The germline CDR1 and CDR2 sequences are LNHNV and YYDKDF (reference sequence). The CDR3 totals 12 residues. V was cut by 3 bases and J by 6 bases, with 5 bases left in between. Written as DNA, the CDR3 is TGTGCCACCAGCAGCCGTCATGAAAAACTGTTTTTT. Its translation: CATSSRHEKLFF.

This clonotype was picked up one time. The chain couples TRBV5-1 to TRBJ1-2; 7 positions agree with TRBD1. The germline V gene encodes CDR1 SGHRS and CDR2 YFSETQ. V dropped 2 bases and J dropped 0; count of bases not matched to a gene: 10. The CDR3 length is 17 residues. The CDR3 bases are TGCGCCAGCAGCTTCCTGGGGGGACAGAGAGCTAACTATGGCTACACCTTC. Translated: CASSFLGGQRANYGYTF.

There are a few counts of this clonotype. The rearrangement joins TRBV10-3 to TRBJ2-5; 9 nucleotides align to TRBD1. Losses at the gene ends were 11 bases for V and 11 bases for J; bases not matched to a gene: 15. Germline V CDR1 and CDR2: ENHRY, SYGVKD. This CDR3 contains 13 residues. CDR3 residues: CAGRDRELGEQYF. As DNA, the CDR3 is TGTGCCGGTCGGGACAGGGAATTAGGGGAGCAGTACTTC.

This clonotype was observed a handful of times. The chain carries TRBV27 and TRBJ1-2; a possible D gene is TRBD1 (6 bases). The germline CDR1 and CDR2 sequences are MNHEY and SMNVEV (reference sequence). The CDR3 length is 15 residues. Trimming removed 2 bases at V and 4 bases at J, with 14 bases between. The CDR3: CASSLNGGQVYGYTF. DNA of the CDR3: TGTGCCAGCAGTTTAAACGGGGGGCAGGTCTATGGCTACACCTTC.

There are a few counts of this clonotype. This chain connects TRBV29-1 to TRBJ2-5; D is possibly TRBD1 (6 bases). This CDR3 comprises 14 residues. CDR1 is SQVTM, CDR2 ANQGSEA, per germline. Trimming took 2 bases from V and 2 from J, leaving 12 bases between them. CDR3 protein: CSVEILQGQETQYF. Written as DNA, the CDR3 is TGCAGCGTTGAAATTCTTCAGGGGCAAGAGACCCAGTACTTC. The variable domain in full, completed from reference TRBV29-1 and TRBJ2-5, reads SAVISQKPSRDICQRGTSLTIQCQVDSQVTMMFWYRQQPGQSLTLIATANQGSEATYESGFVIDKFPISRPNLTFSTLTVSNMSPEDSSIYLCSVEILQGQETQYFGPGTRLLVL.

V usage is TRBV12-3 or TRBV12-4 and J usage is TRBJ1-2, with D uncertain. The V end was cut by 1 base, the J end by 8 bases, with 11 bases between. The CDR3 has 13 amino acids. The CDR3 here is CASSLGNPGGYTF. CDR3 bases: TGTGCCAGCAGTTTAGGCAATCCCGGCGGCTACACCTTC.

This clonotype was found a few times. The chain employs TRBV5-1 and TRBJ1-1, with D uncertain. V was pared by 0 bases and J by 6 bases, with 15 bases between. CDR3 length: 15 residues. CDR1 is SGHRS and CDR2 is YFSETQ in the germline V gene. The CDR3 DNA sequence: TGCGCCAGCAGCTTGGTGGCAGCCCGTGGGGCTGAAGCTTTCTTT. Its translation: CASSLVAARGAEAFF.

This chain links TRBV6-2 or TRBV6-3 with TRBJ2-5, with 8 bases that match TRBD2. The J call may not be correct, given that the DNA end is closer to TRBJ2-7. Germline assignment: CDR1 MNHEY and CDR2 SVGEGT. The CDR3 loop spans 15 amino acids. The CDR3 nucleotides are TGTGCCAGCAGTGACGGGACTAGTTTTTCCTACGAGCAGTACTTC. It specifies CASSDGTSFSYEQYF.

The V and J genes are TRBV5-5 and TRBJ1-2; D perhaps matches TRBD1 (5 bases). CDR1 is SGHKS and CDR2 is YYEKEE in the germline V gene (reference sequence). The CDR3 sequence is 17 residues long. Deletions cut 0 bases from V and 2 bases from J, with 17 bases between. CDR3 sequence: CASSLGIWGTTNYGYTF. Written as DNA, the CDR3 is TGTGCCAGCAGCTTGGGTATTTGGGGGACCACGAACTATGGCTACACCTTC.

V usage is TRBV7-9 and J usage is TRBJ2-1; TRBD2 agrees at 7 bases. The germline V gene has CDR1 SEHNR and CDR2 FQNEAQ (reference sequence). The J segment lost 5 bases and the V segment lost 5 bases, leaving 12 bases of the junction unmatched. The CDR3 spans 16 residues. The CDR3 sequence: CASSPSPSGTHNEQFF. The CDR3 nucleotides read TGTGCCAGCAGCCCATCCCCAAGCGGGACCCACAATGAGCAGTTCTTC.

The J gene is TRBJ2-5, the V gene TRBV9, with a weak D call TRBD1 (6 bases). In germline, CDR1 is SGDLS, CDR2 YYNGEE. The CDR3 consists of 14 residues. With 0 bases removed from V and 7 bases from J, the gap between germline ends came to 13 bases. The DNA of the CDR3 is TGTGCCAGCAGCGTAGCGGCAGGGGACGGGACCCAGTACTTC. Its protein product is CASSVAAGDGTQYF.

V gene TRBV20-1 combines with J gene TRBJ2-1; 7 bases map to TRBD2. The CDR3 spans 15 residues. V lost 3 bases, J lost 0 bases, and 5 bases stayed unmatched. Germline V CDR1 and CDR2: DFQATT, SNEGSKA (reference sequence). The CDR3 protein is CSARPRTSSYNEQFF. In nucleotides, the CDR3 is TGCAGTGCTAGGCCCCGGACTAGCTCCTACAATGAGCAGTTCTTC.

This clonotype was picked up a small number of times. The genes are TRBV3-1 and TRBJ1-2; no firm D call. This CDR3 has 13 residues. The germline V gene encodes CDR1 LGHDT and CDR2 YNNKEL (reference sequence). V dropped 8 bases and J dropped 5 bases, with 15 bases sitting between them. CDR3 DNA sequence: TGTGCCAGCGCTGTCGGGAGGCGGTATGGCTACACCTTC. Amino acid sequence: CASAVGRRYGYTF.

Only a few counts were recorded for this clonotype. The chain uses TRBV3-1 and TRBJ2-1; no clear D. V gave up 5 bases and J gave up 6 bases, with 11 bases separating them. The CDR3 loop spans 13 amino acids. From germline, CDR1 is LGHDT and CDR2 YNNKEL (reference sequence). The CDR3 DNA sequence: TGTGCCAGCAGCTCTCTGGGGTCCAATGAGCAGTTCTTC. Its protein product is CASSSLGSNEQFF.

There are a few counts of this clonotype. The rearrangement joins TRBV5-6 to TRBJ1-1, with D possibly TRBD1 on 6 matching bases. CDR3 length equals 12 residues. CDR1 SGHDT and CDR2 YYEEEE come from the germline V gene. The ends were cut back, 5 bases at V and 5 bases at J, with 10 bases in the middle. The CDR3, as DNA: TGTGCCAGCAGAGGAGGGGGGACTGAAGCTTTCTTT. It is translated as CASRGGGTEAFF.

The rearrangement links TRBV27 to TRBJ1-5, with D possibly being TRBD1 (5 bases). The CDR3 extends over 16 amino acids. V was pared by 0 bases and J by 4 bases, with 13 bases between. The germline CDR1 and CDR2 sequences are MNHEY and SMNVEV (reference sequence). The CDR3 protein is CASSLSGPLLNQPQHF. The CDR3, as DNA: TGTGCCAGCAGTTTATCGGGGCCACTACTTAATCAGCCCCAGCATTTT.

The CDR3 reads CSARSGSSYTF. The CDR3 DNA sequence: TGCAGTGCTAGATCGGGCAGCAGCTACACCTTC. The chain links TRBV20-1 to TRBJ1-2; D gene unclear. The CDR3 runs 11 residues. V lost 2 bases and J 9 bases, leaving 10 bases between the germline ends. Germline CDR1 and CDR2: DFQATT and SNEGSKA (reference sequence).

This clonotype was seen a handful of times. The chain's CDR3 is CASSLIVRGANYGYTF. DNA of the CDR3: TGTGCCAGCAGCTTGATAGTACGGGGGGCAAACTATGGCTACACCTTC. V is TRBV5-5 and J is TRBJ1-2; D possibly corresponds to TRBD1 (6 bases). The CDR3 covers 16 residues. V was cut by 1 base and J by 2 bases, with 15 bases left in between. CDR1 SGHKS and CDR2 YYEKEE come from the germline V gene (reference sequence).

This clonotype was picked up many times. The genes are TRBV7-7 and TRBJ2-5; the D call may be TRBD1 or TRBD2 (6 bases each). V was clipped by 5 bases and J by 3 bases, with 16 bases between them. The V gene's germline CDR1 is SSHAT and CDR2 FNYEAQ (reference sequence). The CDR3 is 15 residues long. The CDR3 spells CASSPGWGAKETQYF. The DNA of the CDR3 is TGTGCCAGCAGCCCTGGCTGGGGGGCTAAAGAGACCCAGTACTTC.

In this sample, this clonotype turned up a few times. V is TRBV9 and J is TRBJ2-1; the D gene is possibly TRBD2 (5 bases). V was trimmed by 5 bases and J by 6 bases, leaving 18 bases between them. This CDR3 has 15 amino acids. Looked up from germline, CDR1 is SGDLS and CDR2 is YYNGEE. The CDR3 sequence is CASSEEPGWGNEQFF. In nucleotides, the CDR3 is TGTGCCAGCAGTGAGGAGCCGGGATGGGGCAATGAGCAGTTCTTC.

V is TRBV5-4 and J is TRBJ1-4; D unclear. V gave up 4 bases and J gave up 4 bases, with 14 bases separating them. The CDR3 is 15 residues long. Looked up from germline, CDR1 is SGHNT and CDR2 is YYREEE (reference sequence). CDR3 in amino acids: CASSRKGDFNEKLFF. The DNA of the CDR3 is TGTGCCAGCAGCAGAAAAGGAGACTTTAATGAAAAACTGTTTTTT.

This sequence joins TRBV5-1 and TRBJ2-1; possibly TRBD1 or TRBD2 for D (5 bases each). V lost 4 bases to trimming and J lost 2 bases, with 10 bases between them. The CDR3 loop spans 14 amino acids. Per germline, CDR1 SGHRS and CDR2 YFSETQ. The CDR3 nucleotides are TGCGCCAGCAGCATTACGGGACCCTACAATGAGCAGTTCTTC. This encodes CASSITGPYNEQFF. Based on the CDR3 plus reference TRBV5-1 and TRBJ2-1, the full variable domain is KAGVTQTPRYLIKTRGQQVTLSCSPISGHRSVSWYQQTPGQGLQFLFEYFSETQRNKGNFPGRFSGRQFSNSRSEMNVSTLELGDSALYLCASSITGPYNEQFFGPGTRLTVL.

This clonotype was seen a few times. CDR3 coding DNA: TGTGCCATCAGTGATCAGGGACAGGTCTCCTACGAGCAGTACTTC. This translates into CAISDQGQVSYEQYF. V usage is TRBV10-3 and J usage is TRBJ2-1; 8 nucleotides agree with TRBD1. The J call is uncertain, as TRBJ2-7 better fits the DNA end. Germline V lookup: CDR1 ENHRY, CDR2 SYGVKD. The CDR3 is 15 residues long.

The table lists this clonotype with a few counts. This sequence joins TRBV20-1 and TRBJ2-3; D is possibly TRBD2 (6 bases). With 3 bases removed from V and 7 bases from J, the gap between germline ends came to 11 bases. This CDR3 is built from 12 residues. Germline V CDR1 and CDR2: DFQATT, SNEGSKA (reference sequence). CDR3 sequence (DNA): TGCAGTGCTAGGGAGGGAATGAATACGCAGTATTTT. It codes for CSAREGMNTQYF.

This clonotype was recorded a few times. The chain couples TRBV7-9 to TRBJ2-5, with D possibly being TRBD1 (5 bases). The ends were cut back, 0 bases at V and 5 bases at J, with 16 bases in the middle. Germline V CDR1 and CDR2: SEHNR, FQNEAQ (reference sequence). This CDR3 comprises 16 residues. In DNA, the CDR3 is TGTGCCAGCAGCTTAGCGCCTAGGGGTGCTGAGGAGACCCAGTACTTC. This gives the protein CASSLAPRGAEETQYF.

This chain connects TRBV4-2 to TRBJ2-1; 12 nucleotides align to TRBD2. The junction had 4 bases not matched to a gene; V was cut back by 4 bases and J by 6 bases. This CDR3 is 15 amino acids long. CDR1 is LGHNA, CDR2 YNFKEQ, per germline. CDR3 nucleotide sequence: TGTGCCAGCAGCCGACTAGCGGGAGAGGGCAATGAGCAGTTCTTC. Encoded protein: CASSRLAGEGNEQFF.

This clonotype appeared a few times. CDR3 amino acids: CASAAKESYEQYF. The DNA for the CDR3 is TGTGCCAGCGCCGCCAAGGAGTCCTACGAGCAGTACTTC. V and J are TRBV6-1 and TRBJ2-7; D uncertain. CDR3 length: 13 amino acids. Germline CDR1 reads MNHNS; CDR2 reads SASEGT. V was cut by 8 bases and J by 1 base, with 12 bases left in between.

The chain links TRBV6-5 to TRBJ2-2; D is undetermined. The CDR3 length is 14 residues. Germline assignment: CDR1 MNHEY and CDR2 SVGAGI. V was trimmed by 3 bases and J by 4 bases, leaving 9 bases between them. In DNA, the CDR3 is TGTGCCAGCAGTTATCGACTGAGCACCGGGGAGCTGTTTTTT. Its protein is CASSYRLSTGELFF.